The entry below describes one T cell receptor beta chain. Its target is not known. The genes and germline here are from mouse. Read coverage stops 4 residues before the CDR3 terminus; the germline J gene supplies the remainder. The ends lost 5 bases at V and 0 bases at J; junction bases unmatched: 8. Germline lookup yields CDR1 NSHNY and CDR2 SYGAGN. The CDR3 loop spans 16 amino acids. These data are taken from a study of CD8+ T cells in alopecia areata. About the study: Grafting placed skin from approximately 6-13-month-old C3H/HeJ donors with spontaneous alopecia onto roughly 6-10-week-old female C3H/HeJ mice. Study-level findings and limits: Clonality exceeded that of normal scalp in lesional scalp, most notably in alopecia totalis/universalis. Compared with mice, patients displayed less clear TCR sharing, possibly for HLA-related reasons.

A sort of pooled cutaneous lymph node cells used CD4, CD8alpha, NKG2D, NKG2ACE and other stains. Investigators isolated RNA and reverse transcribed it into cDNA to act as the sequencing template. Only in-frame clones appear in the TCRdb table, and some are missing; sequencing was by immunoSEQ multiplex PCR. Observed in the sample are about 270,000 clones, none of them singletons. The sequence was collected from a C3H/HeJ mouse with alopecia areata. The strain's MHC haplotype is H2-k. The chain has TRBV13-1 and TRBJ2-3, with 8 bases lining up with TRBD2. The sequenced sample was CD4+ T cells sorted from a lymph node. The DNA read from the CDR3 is TGTGCCAGCAGGATGGGGGGGACAACTAGTGCAGAA. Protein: CASRMGGTTSAE. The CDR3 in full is CASRMGGTTSAETLYF.